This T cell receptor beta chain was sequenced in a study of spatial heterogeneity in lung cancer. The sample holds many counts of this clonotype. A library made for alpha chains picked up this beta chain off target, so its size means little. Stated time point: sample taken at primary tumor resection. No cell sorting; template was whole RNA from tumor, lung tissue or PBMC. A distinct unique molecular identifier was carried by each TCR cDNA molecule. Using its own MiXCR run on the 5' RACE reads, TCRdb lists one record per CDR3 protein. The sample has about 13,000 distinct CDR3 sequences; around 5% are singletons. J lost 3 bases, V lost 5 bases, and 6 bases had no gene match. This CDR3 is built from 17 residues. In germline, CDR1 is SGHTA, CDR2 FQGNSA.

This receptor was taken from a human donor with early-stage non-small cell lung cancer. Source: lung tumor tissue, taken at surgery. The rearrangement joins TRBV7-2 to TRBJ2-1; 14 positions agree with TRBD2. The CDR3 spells CASSGTSGSANYNEQFF. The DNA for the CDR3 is TGTGCCAGCAGCGGGACTAGCGGGAGCGCCAACTACAATGAGCAGTTCTTC.